A selection of T cell receptor beta chains follows, all from one sample in a study of neoadjuvant anti-PD-1 for oral cavity cancer. Libraries were prepared by immunoSEQ multiplex PCR; TCRdb keeps only in-frame clonotypes and omits some of them. The data contain more than 10,000 clones, 71% of them singletons. The sample here was PBMCs, taken after nivolumab (anti-PD-1) treatment. Source of these receptors: a person between 40 and 79 years old with oral cavity squamous cell carcinoma. Both conserved end residues are part of each CDR3. The order of the fields is clone size, J gene, D gene, V gene, CDR3 DNA, CDR3 protein. The D gene is left open where the match is weak. Clone size is given for some rows only: seen once, a few or many times, or a class if the clone is expanded.

clone size: NA
J gene: TRBJ1-4
D gene: NA
V gene: TRBV11-2
CDR3 DNA: TGTGCCAGCAGCTCGGGATTGGGGCGAACTAATGAAAAACTGTTTTTT
CDR3 protein: CASSSGLGRTNEKLFF

clone size: few
J gene: TRBJ2-4
D gene: TRBD1
V gene: TRBV5-1
CDR3 DNA: TGCGCCAGCAGTTCGGGACAGCGTCTAGCCAAAAACATTCAGTACTTC
CDR3 protein: CASSSGQRLAKNIQYF

clone size: NA
J gene: TRBJ2-7
D gene: TRBD2
V gene: TRBV5-5
CDR3 DNA: TGTGCCAGCAGCCGTGCGGGACTAGGGCGTCTCGAGCAGTACTTC
CDR3 protein: CASSRAGLGRLEQYF

clone size: NA
J gene: TRBJ2-5
D gene: TRBD2
V gene: TRBV5-1
CDR3 DNA: TGCGCCAGCAGCTGGGGGGGACCGGTTTTGGAGACCCAGTACTTC
CDR3 protein: CASSWGGPVLETQYF

clone size: NA
J gene: TRBJ1-2
D gene: NA
V gene: TRBV2
CDR3 DNA: TGTGCCAGCAGTGTAATTAGGGATTCCTATGGCTACACCTTC
CDR3 protein: CASSVIRDSYGYTF

clone size: NA
J gene: TRBJ2-3
D gene: TRBD1
V gene: TRBV30
CDR3 DNA: TGTGCCTGGACCGCCGGGACAGGGGGTACCGATACGCAGTATTTT
CDR3 protein: CAWTAGTGGTDTQYF

clone size: NA
J gene: TRBJ2-1
D gene: NA
V gene: TRBV6-5
CDR3 DNA: TGTGCCAGCATTCCTAGGGCCGATGAGCAGTTCTTC
CDR3 protein: CASIPRADEQFF

clone size: NA
J gene: TRBJ2-1
D gene: NA
V gene: TRBV11-2
CDR3 DNA: TGTGCCAGCAGCCGCTGGACTTGGGAGCAGTTCTTC
CDR3 protein: CASSRWTWEQFF

clone size: NA
J gene: TRBJ1-2
D gene: NA
V gene: TRBV5-8
CDR3 DNA: TGTGCCAGCAGCTTTGGGTATGGCTACACCTTC
CDR3 protein: CASSFGYGYTF

clone size: NA
J gene: TRBJ2-5
D gene: TRBD1
V gene: TRBV2
CDR3 DNA: TGTGCCAGCAGCTACAGGGGTTATCAAGAGACCCAGTACTTC
CDR3 protein: CASSYRGYQETQYF

clone size: NA
J gene: TRBJ2-5
D gene: NA
V gene: TRBV19
CDR3 DNA: TGTGCCAGTAGTGACTCGCCCCAACAAGAGACCCAGTACTTC
CDR3 protein: CASSDSPQQETQYF

clone size: NA
J gene: TRBJ1-1
D gene: NA
V gene: TRBV6-1
CDR3 DNA: TGTGCCAGCCCGGACAGCTGGGACATTACTTTCTTT
CDR3 protein: CASPDSWDITFF

clone size: few
J gene: TRBJ2-3
D gene: NA
V gene: TRBV30
CDR3 DNA: TGTGCCTGGAGTGTAGGCCTAGAACTTAGCACAGATACGCAGTATTTT
CDR3 protein: CAWSVGLELSTDTQYF

clone size: NA
J gene: TRBJ2-7
D gene: NA
V gene: TRBV28
CDR3 DNA: TGTGCCAGCAGTTCATACTCCTACGAGCAGTACTTC
CDR3 protein: CASSSYSYEQYF

clone size: NA
J gene: TRBJ1-1
D gene: NA
V gene: TRBV10-3
CDR3 DNA: TGTGCCATCAGTGATCAGGATATGAACACTGAAGCTTTCTTT
CDR3 protein: CAISDQDMNTEAFF

clone size: NA
J gene: TRBJ2-5
D gene: TRBD2
V gene: TRBV6-1
CDR3 DNA: TGTGCCAGCACAACGGGGGGGTCGGGAGAGACCCAGTACTTC
CDR3 protein: CASTTGGSGETQYF

clone size: NA
J gene: TRBJ2-3
D gene: TRBD2
V gene: TRBV11-2
CDR3 DNA: TGTGCCAGCAGCTCCATTAGCGGGAAGGGGACAGATACGCAGTATTTT
CDR3 protein: CASSSISGKGTDTQYF

clone size: NA
J gene: TRBJ2-7
D gene: TRBD2
V gene: TRBV5-1
CDR3 DNA: TGCGCCAGCAGCTTGGTCGCTAGCGGGAGCTCCTACGAGCAGTACTTC
CDR3 protein: CASSLVASGSSYEQYF

clone size: NA
J gene: TRBJ2-3
D gene: NA
V gene: TRBV6-1
CDR3 DNA: TGTGCCAGCAGTGAGACCGGGACTCCCACCAGGTATTTT
CDR3 protein: CASSETGTPTRYF

clone size: NA
J gene: TRBJ2-1
D gene: TRBD2
V gene: TRBV6-5
CDR3 DNA: TGTGCCAGCAGCCCAACTAGCGGAGGCTACAATGAGCAGTTCTTC
CDR3 protein: CASSPTSGGYNEQFF

clone size: NA
J gene: TRBJ2-7
D gene: NA
V gene: TRBV5-1
CDR3 DNA: TGCGCCAGCAGCTTAGTAGGGACATTACTCTACGAGCAGTACTTC
CDR3 protein: CASSLVGTLLYEQYF

clone size: NA
J gene: TRBJ2-1
D gene: NA
V gene: TRBV7-9
CDR3 DNA: TGTGCCAGCAGCACGAACTTAGGCGATGAGCAGTTCTTC
CDR3 protein: CASSTNLGDEQFF

clone size: NA
J gene: TRBJ2-7
D gene: NA
V gene: TRBV7-9
CDR3 DNA: TGTGCCAGCAGCTTCACAGGGCTCAGCGAGCAGTACTTC
CDR3 protein: CASSFTGLSEQYF

clone size: NA
J gene: TRBJ2-3
D gene: NA
V gene: TRBV28
CDR3 DNA: TGTGCCAGCACCCCGGGGAACACAGATACGCAGTATTTT
CDR3 protein: CASTPGNTDTQYF

clone size: few
J gene: TRBJ2-5
D gene: NA
V gene: TRBV7-9
CDR3 DNA: TGTGCCAGCAGAGCCTCAAGGACACAAGAGACCCAGTACTTC
CDR3 protein: CASRASRTQETQYF

clone size: NA
J gene: TRBJ1-5
D gene: NA
V gene: TRBV7-2
CDR3 DNA: TGTGCCAGCAACCTACTACCCCCGACCATTAGAGGGAGCAATCAGCCCCAGCATTTT
CDR3 protein: CASNLLPPTIRGSNQPQHF

clone size: NA
J gene: TRBJ1-2
D gene: TRBD1
V gene: TRBV5-1
CDR3 DNA: TGCGCCAGCAGCGTTACTAACCAGGGGGCACACACCTTC
CDR3 protein: CASSVTNQGAHTF

clone size: NA
J gene: TRBJ2-3
D gene: NA
V gene: TRBV2
CDR3 DNA: TGTGCCAGCAGTGTTCTTCCGGCCACAGATACGCAGTATTTT
CDR3 protein: CASSVLPATDTQYF

clone size: NA
J gene: TRBJ2-5
D gene: NA
V gene: TRBV7-8
CDR3 DNA: TGTGCCAGCAGCTCAGACCGGGTCCCAAGGTTGGAGACCCAGTACTTC
CDR3 protein: CASSSDRVPRLETQYF

clone size: NA
J gene: TRBJ1-3
D gene: NA
V gene: TRBV9
CDR3 DNA: TGTGCCAGCAGCGTAGACGATATAGGCTCTGGAAACACCATATATTTT
CDR3 protein: CASSVDDIGSGNTIYF

clone size: NA
J gene: TRBJ2-7
D gene: TRBD2
V gene: TRBV18
CDR3 DNA: TGTGCCAGCTCACGACCGGGACTAGCGGGAGTTGTCTACGAGCAGTACTTC
CDR3 protein: CASSRPGLAGVVYEQYF

clone size: NA
J gene: TRBJ1-2
D gene: TRBD1
V gene: TRBV6-6
CDR3 DNA: TGTGCCAGCAGTTACCGGACAGGGGCTAACTATGGCTACACCTTC
CDR3 protein: CASSYRTGANYGYTF

clone size: NA
J gene: TRBJ1-1
D gene: NA
V gene: TRBV30
CDR3 DNA: TGTGCCTGGAGTGAAGAGGGGTGGAACACTGAAGCTTTCTTT
CDR3 protein: CAWSEEGWNTEAFF

clone size: once
J gene: TRBJ2-2
D gene: TRBD1
V gene: TRBV30
CDR3 DNA: TGTGCCTGGAGATATTCCTGGACAGGGGGCGGGGAGCTGTTTTTT
CDR3 protein: CAWRYSWTGGGELFF

clone size: NA
J gene: TRBJ1-3
D gene: NA
V gene: TRBV7-6
CDR3 DNA: TGTGCCAGCAGCTCCCATGACTCTGGAAACACCATATATTTT
CDR3 protein: CASSSHDSGNTIYF

clone size: NA
J gene: TRBJ1-2
D gene: NA
V gene: TRBV18
CDR3 DNA: TGTGCCAGCTCCGTGGACAAGGGGTTGATAACGGGTGGCTACACCTTC
CDR3 protein: CASSVDKGLITGGYTF

clone size: NA
J gene: TRBJ1-2
D gene: NA
V gene: TRBV29-1
CDR3 DNA: TGCAGCGTTTGGGGAGGGGACAACTATGGCTACACCTTC
CDR3 protein: CSVWGGDNYGYTF

clone size: NA
J gene: TRBJ2-3
D gene: NA
V gene: TRBV19
CDR3 DNA: TGTGCCAGTAGTACAAGAAGAAGCACAGATACGCAGTATTTT
CDR3 protein: CASSTRRSTDTQYF

clone size: NA
J gene: TRBJ2-7
D gene: TRBD1
V gene: TRBV10-3
CDR3 DNA: TGTGCCACGGGACAGGGATCCTACGAGCAGTACTTC
CDR3 protein: CATGQGSYEQYF

clone size: NA
J gene: TRBJ1-4
D gene: NA
V gene: TRBV2
CDR3 DNA: TGTGCCAGCAGTGAAGCGAGAACAACTAATGAAAAACTGTTTTTT
CDR3 protein: CASSEARTTNEKLFF

clone size: NA
J gene: TRBJ2-3
D gene: NA
V gene: TRBV7-3
CDR3 DNA: TGTGCCAGCAGCTCTGGGTGGCAAGATACGCAGTATTTT
CDR3 protein: CASSSGWQDTQYF

clone size: NA
J gene: TRBJ2-6
D gene: NA
V gene: TRBV7-3
CDR3 DNA: TGTGCCAGCAGCTTAGTGGGTCCGGGGGCCAACGTCCTGACTTTC
CDR3 protein: CASSLVGPGANVLTF

clone size: NA
J gene: TRBJ2-7
D gene: NA
V gene: TRBV27
CDR3 DNA: TGTGCCAGCAGTTTCAGGGAGACCTACGAGCAGTACTTC
CDR3 protein: CASSFRETYEQYF

clone size: NA
J gene: TRBJ2-7
D gene: NA
V gene: TRBV12-2
CDR3 DNA: TGTGCAAGTCGCTTTTGGACAGGGAGATGGTACTACGAGCAGTACTTC
CDR3 protein: CASRFWTGRWYYEQYF

clone size: once
J gene: TRBJ1-4
D gene: NA
V gene: TRBV6-1
CDR3 DNA: TGTGCCAGCAGTGACGGCCGGGCCATCGAAAAACTGTTTTTT
CDR3 protein: CASSDGRAIEKLFF

clone size: NA
J gene: TRBJ2-1
D gene: NA
V gene: TRBV7-9
CDR3 DNA: TGTGCCAGCAGCTTAGCGAGCCGTTACAATGAGCAGTTCTTC
CDR3 protein: CASSLASRYNEQFF

clone size: NA
J gene: TRBJ2-2
D gene: TRBD1
V gene: TRBV7-3
CDR3 DNA: TGTGCCAGCAGCCGCGGACAGGGAAGAACGGGGGAGCTGTTTTTT
CDR3 protein: CASSRGQGRTGELFF

clone size: few
J gene: TRBJ2-2
D gene: NA
V gene: TRBV7-6
CDR3 DNA: TGTGCCAGCAGCTTAGGGGTCAGAACGAACACCGGGGAGCTGTTTTTT
CDR3 protein: CASSLGVRTNTGELFF

clone size: NA
J gene: TRBJ2-3
D gene: TRBD2
V gene: TRBV10-3
CDR3 DNA: TGTGCCAGTGGAAGCGGGGGGGCCGGGGCAGATACGCAGTATTTT
CDR3 protein: CASGSGGAGADTQYF

clone size: NA
J gene: TRBJ2-7
D gene: TRBD2
V gene: TRBV4-1
CDR3 DNA: TGCGCCAGCAGCCAAGACCCGAACCCGGGACTAGCGGGAGGTTTCTACGAGCAGTACTTC
CDR3 protein: CASSQDPNPGLAGGFYEQYF

clone size: few
J gene: TRBJ2-7
D gene: TRBD2
V gene: TRBV18
CDR3 DNA: TGTGCCAGCTCACCAGGGACTAGCGGGAGTGGAGTGTACGAGCAGTACTTC
CDR3 protein: CASSPGTSGSGVYEQYF

clone size: NA
J gene: TRBJ1-2
D gene: TRBD1
V gene: TRBV7-2
CDR3 DNA: TGTGCCAGCAGCCCTCCAGGGGGGCTGGACTATGGCTACACCTTC
CDR3 protein: CASSPPGGLDYGYTF

clone size: NA
J gene: TRBJ2-7
D gene: TRBD2
V gene: TRBV7-2
CDR3 DNA: TGTGCCAGCAGCCTTGCACTAGCGGGGGCCTACGAGCAGTACTTC
CDR3 protein: CASSLALAGAYEQYF

clone size: NA
J gene: TRBJ2-5
D gene: NA
V gene: TRBV5-1
CDR3 DNA: TGCGCCAGCTACCAGAGCGGGGAGACCCAGTACTTC
CDR3 protein: CASYQSGETQYF